The 3 T cell receptor beta chains listed next were all sequenced from one sample in a study of T cell changes during pregnancy in multiple sclerosis. Assay used: immunoSEQ multiplex PCR; TCRdb lists only in-frame clones, some missing. The profile covers about 93,000 clones, with roughly 92% appearing a single time and more than 2% taken by the ten largest. The sample in question was peripheral blood, obtained after pregnancy. The source is a female donor with multiple sclerosis, enrolled in a pregnancy study.

This clone was observed once. The J gene is TRBJ1-1, the V gene TRBV7-8, with a weak D call TRBD1 (5 bases). Trimming pared 1 base from V and 6 bases from J, leaving 15 bases between. The CDR3 runs to 15 residues. Germline V gene lookup returns CDR1 SGHVS and CDR2 FQNEAQ. Here the CDR3 reads CASSLVVQGGSEAFF. In nucleotides, the CDR3 is TGTGCCAGCAGCTTAGTCGTGCAGGGTGGATCTGAAGCTTTCTTT.

J is TRBJ2-6 and V is TRBV5-1; tentative D call: TRBD2 (6 bases). The V gene's germline CDR1 is SGHRS and CDR2 YFSETQ. CDR3 length equals 15 residues. Between the trimmed V and J ends, which lost 0 bases and 9 bases, there was a span of 13 bases. The CDR3 spells CASSLVLRGNNVLTF. CDR3 DNA sequence: TGCGCCAGCAGCTTGGTTCTGCGGGGTAACAACGTCCTGACTTTC.

This chain uses TRBV5-1 with TRBJ1-5, with D maybe TRBD1 (6 bases). The ends were cut back, 4 bases at V and 0 bases at J, with 11 bases in the middle. Germline assignment: CDR1 SGHRS and CDR2 YFSETQ. The CDR3 loop spans 15 amino acids. CDR3 nucleotide sequence: TGCGCCAGCAGCCCCGGGACAACTAGCAATCAGCCCCAGCATTTT. Its protein is CASSPGTTSNQPQHF.